The clone carrying this T cell receptor (beta chain) was observed a few times. Its antigen is not identified. The entirety of the isolated RNA underwent reverse transcription, so expressed TCRB transcripts were sequenced. Clones were sequenced by immunoSEQ multiplex PCR, and TCRdb holds only the in-frame ones, with some missing. This sample has a few hundred thousand clones, with around 16% found just once. This specimen belongs to a study of beta chain features in type 1 diabetes. Regarding the study as a whole: Among patients with Type 1 diabetes, TCRB CDR3s were moderately but significantly shorter in every one of the four CD4+ subsets.

This CDR3 has 12 residues. V lost 2 bases, J lost 5 bases, and 1 base stayed unmatched. The germline V gene has CDR1 SQVTM and CDR2 ANQGSEA. V usage is TRBV29-1 and J usage is TRBJ2-3; TRBD2 matches at 7 bases. This sequence was found in a man aged 30 to 45 with type 1 diabetes. Sequencing input: naive CD4+ T cells from blood. The CDR3 DNA reads as TGCAGCGTTGAACGGGAGGTAGATACGCAGTATTTT. It yields the protein CSVEREVDTQYF.